This paragraph reports one T cell receptor beta chain. Method: immunoSEQ multiplex PCR; TCRdb's copy keeps in-frame clones and lacks some. The sample shows about 62,000 clones, about 88% of them seen only once. The data belong to a study of OX40 agonist ivuxolimab in advanced cancers. Study summary: In three patients, partial responses were observed, one with hepatocellular carcinoma and two with cutaneous melanoma.

The clonotype originates from an adult with an advanced solid tumor such as melanoma, head and neck, liver or kidney cancer. The specimen was CD4+ or CD8+ T cells sorted from blood, collected in a trial of the OX40 agonist ivuxolimab.

The CDR3 protein is CASSLAGANEKLFF. The CDR3 DNA is TGTGCCAGCAGTTTAGCGGGGGCTAATGAAAAACTGTTTTTT. This rearrangement joins TRBV27 to TRBJ1-4; tentatively, D is TRBD1 (5 bases). Trimming took off 2 bases at V and 3 bases at J, with 7 bases between the two ends. Germline assignment: CDR1 MNHEY and CDR2 SMNVEV (reference sequence). The length of the CDR3 is 14 residues.